The next 10 T cell receptor beta chains were all read from a single sample in a study of blood T cell repertoires in COVID-19. Sequencing was performed with immunoSEQ multiplex PCR; in TCRdb, only in-frame clones are kept and a portion is missing. The repertoire holds approximately 100,000 clones, with around 84% as singletons. Sequencing was done on a sample of peripheral blood. These receptors all stem from a human donor in a cohort sampled during active COVID-19.

J is TRBJ2-7 and V is TRBV9; 10 bases line up with TRBD2. J lost 3 bases, V lost 3 bases, and 0 bases had no gene match. The V gene's germline CDR1 is SGDLS and CDR2 YYNGEE. This CDR3 has 13 residues. The CDR3 is CASSGTSGYEQYF. Written as DNA, the CDR3 is TGTGCCAGCAGCGGGACTAGCGGCTACGAGCAGTACTTC.

The chain is built from TRBV5-4 and TRBJ2-5, with a tentative D call TRBD1 (5 bases). The CDR3 has 13 residues. Germline V gene sequence: CDR1 SGHNT, CDR2 YYREEE (reference sequence). Deletions cut 4 bases from V and 1 base from J, with 8 bases between. CDR3 in amino acids: CASSPTVQETQYF. The CDR3 DNA follows: TGTGCCAGCAGCCCGACAGTCCAAGAGACCCAGTACTTC. Filled out from reference TRBV5-4 and TRBJ2-5, the complete variable domain reads ETGVTQSPTHLIKTRGQQVTLRCSSQSGHNTVSWYQQALGQGPQFIFQYYREEENGRGNFPPRFSGLQFPNYSSELNVNALELDDSALYLCASSPTVQETQYFGPGTRLLVL.

This sequence joins TRBV1 and TRBJ2-5; the table's D gene call, TRBD2, was not cross checked with the DNA. TRBV1 is a pseudogene. The CDR3 contains 16 residues. CDR3 residues: CTSRLLAGGVQETQYF. Written as DNA, the CDR3 is TGCACCAGCAGATTACTAGCGGGGGGGGTCCAAGAGACCCAGTACTTC.

J is TRBJ1-2 and V is TRBV30; D not certain. The V end was cut by 2 bases, the J end by 2 bases, with 9 bases between. The CDR3 length is 13 residues. Germline V gene sequence: CDR1 GTSNPN, CDR2 SVGIG (reference sequence). The CDR3 here is CAWSPDKNYGYTF. CDR3 DNA sequence: TGTGCCTGGAGTCCCGACAAGAACTATGGCTACACCTTC.

This chain uses TRBV6-2 or TRBV6-3 with TRBJ2-1; 12 bases agree with TRBD2. CDR3 length: 15 residues. Trimming took 2 bases from V and 9 from J; bases not matched to a gene: 5. Germline V gives CDR1 MNHEY, CDR2 SVGEGT. In DNA form, the CDR3 reads TGTGCCAGCAGTTACGGAGGGACTAGCGGGCCTGAGCAGTTCTTC. It yields the protein CASSYGGTSGPEQFF.

This clone was seen only once. The chain has TRBV2 and TRBJ2-2; D is undetermined. From germline, CDR1 is SNHLY and CDR2 FYNNEI. The CDR3 consists of 13 residues. The germline V and J ends were trimmed by 4 bases and 1 base, with 4 bases remaining between them. In nucleotides, the CDR3 is TGTGCCAGCAGTGTCCAGAACACCGGGGAGCTGTTTTTT. It encodes CASSVQNTGELFF.

The chain has TRBV18 and TRBJ1-4; D remains unclear. Germline CDR1 and CDR2: KGHSH and LQKENI. This CDR3 is 13 amino acids long. V gave up 4 bases and J gave up 8 bases, with 11 bases separating them. The CDR3 DNA is TGTGCCAGCTCACAACTGGCAGGAGAAAAACTGTTTTTT. As protein: CASSQLAGEKLFF.

In regard to this clone: At the DNA level, this CDR3 is encoded by other sequences in the same sample as well. This chain connects TRBV5-1 to TRBJ2-5; 8 bases match TRBD1. The CDR3 has 14 amino acids. Germline CDR1 is SGHRS and CDR2 is YFSETQ. With V trimmed by 4 bases and J by 5 bases, 7 bases remained unmatched. CDR3 DNA: TGCGCCAGCAGCCTCGGACAGGGCGGGGAGACCCAGTACTTC. Its protein product is CASSLGQGGETQYF.

The chain links TRBV5-1 to TRBJ2-7; TRBD1 matches at 11 bases. This CDR3 is 16 amino acids long. Losses at the gene ends were 0 bases for V and 5 bases for J; bases not matched to a gene: 7. The V gene's germline CDR1 is SGHRS and CDR2 YFSETQ. The CDR3 nucleotides read TGCGCCAGCAGCTTGGCCCGGGACAGGGGGATTCACGAGCAGTACTTC. It is translated as CASSLARDRGIHEQYF.

The V call is TRBV18, the J call TRBJ2-5, with D possibly matching TRBD2 (6 bases). Trimming took 3 bases from V and 4 from J, leaving 12 bases between them. In germline, CDR1 is KGHSH, CDR2 LQKENI. CDR3 length: 14 residues. The CDR3 loop reads CASSPIGGGETQYF. Written as DNA, the CDR3 is TGTGCCAGCTCACCGATTGGGGGAGGAGAGACCCAGTACTTC.